These 17 T cell receptor beta chains originate from one sample sequenced in a study of T cell repertoires in cytomegalovirus infection (dated by TCRdb to about 2019). TCRdb records Illumina HiSeq 1500 as the sequencer. TCRdb cleaned the public reads at Q25 with fastp, built clones with MiXCR and kept in-frame beta chains. When rows share a CDR3 protein, they turn into one entry using the most common DNA and genes. Recorded for this sample are some 300,000 distinct CDR3 sequences; roughly a tenth of them occurred a single time. Clones ranked in the top ten supply approximately 2.4% of the sample. The sequencing input was PBMCs. Receptors originate from a human donor in good health (CMV status not recorded). Some clones in this sample may be carry-over from other donors' samples.

This clonotype occurred many times. The chain employs TRBV20-1 and TRBJ1-1; D call uncertain. The CDR3 covers 11 residues. Germline CDR1 DFQATT, CDR2 SNEGSKA (reference sequence). Trimming stripped 6 bases from V and 8 bases from J, with 13 bases between. The CDR3 sequence is CSAGPSREAFF. The CDR3 nucleotides read TGCAGTGCCGGACCTTCTCGGGAAGCTTTCTTT.

This clonotype turned up a few times. The chain is built from TRBV28 and TRBJ2-5; no clear D gene. This CDR3 comprises 14 residues. The V end was cut by 3 bases, the J end by 0 bases, with 8 bases between. Germline V gene data show CDR1 as MDHEN and CDR2 as SYDVKM. CDR3 sequence reads: CASSLGSHQETQYF. The CDR3 DNA reads TGTGCCAGCAGTTTGGGAAGTCACCAAGAGACCCAGTACTTC.

This clonotype was seen many times. The chain uses TRBV27 and TRBJ2-7; 8 positions agree with TRBD1. Germline trimming cut 6 bases from V and 3 bases from J; bases unmatched to any gene: 10. Germline V gene data show CDR1 as MNHEY and CDR2 as SMNVEV (reference sequence). This CDR3 is built from 15 residues. CDR3 loop: CASRKPGQASYEQYF. In DNA, the CDR3 is TGTGCCAGCAGAAAACCGGGACAGGCGAGCTACGAGCAGTACTTC.

This clonotype was found many times. This chain connects TRBV7-2 to TRBJ2-1; TRBD1 is a possible D gene (6 bases). V dropped 5 bases and J dropped 8 bases, with 13 bases sitting between them. This CDR3 region has 13 residues. Per the germline V gene, CDR1 is SGHTA and CDR2 is FQGNSA. The CDR3 loop is CASSLTGDYEQFF. The CDR3 bases are TGTGCCAGCAGCCTGACAGGAGATTATGAGCAGTTCTTC.

This clonotype was counted many times. The chain joins TRBV19 to TRBJ2-1; 8 positions agree with TRBD1. Unmatched junction bases numbered 3, after V lost 7 bases and J lost 10 bases. The CDR3 is 11 amino acids. CDR1 is LNHDA and CDR2 is SQIVND in the germline V gene (reference sequence). CDR3 bases: TGTGCCAGTACCGCAGGGGGCGAGCAGTTCTTC. This encodes CASTAGGEQFF.

This clonotype was counted many times. The rearrangement links TRBV19 to TRBJ2-1; TRBD1 matches at 8 bases. This CDR3 region has 13 residues. V lost 1 base and J lost 10; bases outside the gene matches: 3. Germline lookup yields CDR1 LNHDA and CDR2 SQIVND (reference sequence). CDR3 coding DNA: TGTGCCAGTAGTATAGCGGACAGGGCCGAGCAGTTCTTC. Protein product: CASSIADRAEQFF.

This clonotype was recorded a few times. The chain couples TRBV5-4 to TRBJ2-5, with TRBD2 matching over 9 bases. V gave up 6 bases and J gave up 6 bases; unmatched junction bases: 12. This CDR3 is 15 amino acids long. Germline V gene lookup returns CDR1 SGHNT and CDR2 YYREEE (reference sequence). The CDR3 loop reads CASTDRGGGAKTQYF. CDR3 coding DNA: TGTGCCAGCACCGATCGGGGCGGGGGGGCGAAGACCCAGTACTTC.

This clonotype was counted a few times. The chain recombines TRBV20-1 with TRBJ1-1; 8 nucleotides match TRBD1. The CDR3 is 15 amino acids. From germline, CDR1 is DFQATT and CDR2 SNEGSKA (reference sequence). The V segment lost 3 bases and the J segment 3 bases; nucleotides outside the gene matches: 9. The CDR3: CSARGVQGADTEAFF. In DNA, the CDR3 is TGCAGTGCTAGGGGAGTCCAGGGGGCGGACACTGAAGCTTTCTTT.

This clonotype occurred many times. The rearrangement links TRBV4-2 to TRBJ1-5; possibly TRBD1 for D (5 bases). V lost 1 base and J lost 7, with 14 bases in between. Germline V gives CDR1 LGHNA, CDR2 YNFKEQ. The CDR3 is 15 amino acids. CDR3 nucleotide sequence: TGTGCCAGCAGCCAAGGCCCAACGTGGGGGCAGCCCCAGCATTTT. The encoded protein is CASSQGPTWGQPQHF.

This clonotype was recorded a few times. The rearrangement links TRBV20-1 to TRBJ1-6; no reliable D call. Per germline, CDR1 DFQATT and CDR2 SNEGSKA (reference sequence). The CDR3 spans 13 residues. Trimming took off 5 bases at V and 7 bases at J, with 12 bases between the two ends. Written as DNA, the CDR3 is TGCAGTGCTCGCCGGGATCCCAATTCACCCCTCCACTTT. This codes for CSARRDPNSPLHF.

This clonotype was found a few times. The rearrangement joins TRBV27 to TRBJ1-5; D ambiguous. The V gene lost 5 bases and the J gene lost 3 bases, with 5 bases spanning the gap. Germline CDR1 is MNHEY and CDR2 is SMNVEV (reference sequence). CDR3 length: 12 residues. The CDR3: CASSPVNQPQHF. CDR3 nucleotides: TGTGCCAGCAGTCCAGTCAATCAGCCCCAGCATTTT.

This clonotype was seen only a few times. The gene calls are TRBV10-1 and TRBJ2-7, with 7 bases identical to TRBD1. The CDR3 has 14 residues. Germline V gives CDR1 WNHNN, CDR2 SYGVQD (reference sequence). After removal of 8 bases from V and 0 bases from J, the junction contained 7 bases not matched to a gene. This chain's CDR3 is CASPRGTYSYEQYV. In DNA, the CDR3 is TGCGCCAGCCCCAGGGGGACCTACTCCTACGAGCAGTACGTC.

In this sample, this clonotype turned up many times. V is TRBV7-8 and J is TRBJ2-2; 9 bases match TRBD1. With V trimmed by 2 bases and J by 7 bases, 11 bases remained unmatched. Germline lookup yields CDR1 SGHVS and CDR2 FQNEAQ. This CDR3 is built from 17 residues. CDR3 region: CASSLTHRGQESGELFF. CDR3 nucleotide sequence: TGTGCCAGCAGCTTAACCCACAGGGGGCAAGAGAGCGGGGAGCTGTTTTTT. Full variable domain (remainder filled in from reference TRBV7-8 and TRBJ2-2): GAGVSQSPRYKVAKRGQDVALRCDPISGHVSLFWYQQALGQGPEFLTYFQNEAQLDKSGLPSDRFFAERPEGSVSTLKIQRTQQEDSAVYLCASSLTHRGQESGELFFGEGSRLTVL.

This clonotype has at least ten counts. The chain has TRBV20-1 and TRBJ2-5; maybe TRBD1 (7 bases). This CDR3 region has 13 residues. The germline V and J ends were trimmed by 4 bases and 4 bases, with 13 bases remaining between them. Germline loops: CDR1 DFQATT, CDR2 SNEGSKA (reference sequence). CDR3 nucleotide sequence: TGCAGTGCTACTAACAGGGGAGGAGAGACCCAGTACTTC. Translated: CSATNRGGETQYF.

This clonotype was observed many times. The gene calls are TRBV14 and TRBJ2-5, with 7 bases matching TRBD1. V gave up 5 bases and J gave up 5 bases; unmatched junction bases: 14. The germline V gene has CDR1 SGHDN and CDR2 FVKESK. The CDR3 sequence is 16 residues long. The chain's CDR3 is CASSYKRGLARETQYF. CDR3 DNA sequence: TGTGCCAGCAGCTACAAAAGGGGGCTAGCCCGGGAGACCCAGTACTTC.

This clonotype was observed many times. V gene TRBV19 combines with J gene TRBJ2-1, with D possibly TRBD2 on 6 matching bases. This CDR3 is 15 amino acids long. Germline V gene data show CDR1 as LNHDA and CDR2 as SQIVND (reference sequence). V shed 4 bases and J shed 0 bases, with 10 bases lying between them. The CDR3 sequence is CASSTYGSSYNEQFF. The CDR3 DNA is TGTGCCAGTAGTACCTACGGGAGCTCCTACAATGAGCAGTTCTTC. Looking up the rest from reference TRBV19 and TRBJ2-1 gives the full variable domain: DGGITQSPKYLFRKEGQNVTLSCEQNLNHDAMYWYRQDPGQGLRLIYYSQIVNDFQKGDIAEGYSVSREKKESFPLTVTSAQKNPTAFYLCASSTYGSSYNEQFFGPGTRLTVL.

The sample holds a few counts of this clonotype. The J gene is TRBJ2-1, the V gene TRBV29-1; 7 bases match TRBD1. With 6 bases clipped from V and 0 bases from J, the junction kept 2 bases outside the gene matches. Per germline, CDR1 SQVTM and CDR2 ANQGSEA. This CDR3 has 13 amino acids. CDR3 residues: CSVGTVSYNEQFF. DNA for the CDR3: TGCAGCGTCGGGACAGTCTCCTACAATGAGCAGTTCTTC.